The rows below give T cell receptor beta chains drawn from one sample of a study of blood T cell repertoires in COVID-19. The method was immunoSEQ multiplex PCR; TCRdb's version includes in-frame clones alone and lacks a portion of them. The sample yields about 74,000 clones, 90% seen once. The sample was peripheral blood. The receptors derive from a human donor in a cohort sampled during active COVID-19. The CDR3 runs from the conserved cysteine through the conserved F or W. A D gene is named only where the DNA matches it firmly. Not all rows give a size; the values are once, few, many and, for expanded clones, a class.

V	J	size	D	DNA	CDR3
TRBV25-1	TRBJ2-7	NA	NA	TGTGCCAGCAGTGTAGGGAGCAGCTACGAGCAGTACTTC	CASSVGSSYEQYF
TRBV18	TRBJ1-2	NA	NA	TGTGCCAGCTCACCTAGGCAGGGTGGCTATGGCTACACCTTC	CASSPRQGGYGYTF
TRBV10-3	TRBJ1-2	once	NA	TGTGCCATCAGTGGTGGGCCAGGTGATGGCTACACCTTC	CAISGGPGDGYTF
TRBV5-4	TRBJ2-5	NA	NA	TGTGCCAGCAGCCGCGGGACAGCCGGGGAGACCCAGTACTTC	CASSRGTAGETQYF
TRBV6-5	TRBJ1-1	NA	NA	TGTGCCAGCAGTTACCTGTCCGGGGGCACTGAAGCTTTCTTT	CASSYLSGGTEAFF
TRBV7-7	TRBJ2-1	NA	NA	TGTGCTAGCAGCCTAAACAGGGTTGGGGCCTACAATGAGCAGTTCTTC	CASSLNRVGAYNEQFF
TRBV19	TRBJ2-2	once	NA	TGTGCCAGTAGTATGGGAGGTGGGAGGATCGCCGGGGAGCTGTTTTTT	CASSMGGGRIAGELFF
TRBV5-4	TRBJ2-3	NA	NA	TGTGCCAGCAGCTTGGAGTTGAGAAGTTACACAGATACGCAGTATTTT	CASSLELRSYTDTQYF
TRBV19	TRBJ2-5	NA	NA	TGTGCCAGTAGTATCGAGGTGTCCCGTAGGGAGACCCAGTACTTC	CASSIEVSRRETQYF
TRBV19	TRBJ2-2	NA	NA	TGTGCCAGTAGTATAGCTACCACCGGGGAGCTGTTTTTT	CASSIATTGELFF
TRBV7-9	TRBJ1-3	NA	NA	TGTGCCAGCAGTCTCACATCTTCTGGAAACACCATATATTTT	CASSLTSSGNTIYF
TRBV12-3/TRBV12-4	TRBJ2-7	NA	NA	TGTGCCAGCAGTCCCCACCGGGCCTACGAGCAGTACTTC	CASSPHRAYEQYF
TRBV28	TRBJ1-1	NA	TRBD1	TGTGCCAGCAGTTCCTCCGGGACAGCGAACACTGAAGCTTTCTTT	CASSSSGTANTEAFF
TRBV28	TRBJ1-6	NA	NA	TGTGCCAGCAGTCCCGGCGGGGGGGGATTCTCACCCCTCCACTTT	CASSPGGGGFSPLHF
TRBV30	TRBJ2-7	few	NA	TGTGCATCAGGCTTCCCCTACGAGCAGTACTTC	CASGFPYEQYF
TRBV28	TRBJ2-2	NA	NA	TGTGCCAGCCGAACAGGGCGGGCGAACACCGGGGAGCTGTTTTTT	CASRTGRANTGELFF
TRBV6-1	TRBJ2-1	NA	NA	TGTGCCAGCAGTGAAAGATCTCGTAGTGAGCAGTTCTTC	CASSERSRSEQFF
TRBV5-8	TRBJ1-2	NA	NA	TGTGCCAGCAGCTTGGGGCGACTCTGGGACTATGGCTACACCTTC	CASSLGRLWDYGYTF
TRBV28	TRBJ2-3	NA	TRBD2	TGTGCCAGCAGTCTAGGGACTAGCGGGAGGGCTGATACGCAGTATTTT	CASSLGTSGRADTQYF
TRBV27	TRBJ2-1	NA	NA	TGTGCCAGCAGCCCTCGTCAGGGGTACTTCAATGAGCAGTTCTTC	CASSPRQGYFNEQFF
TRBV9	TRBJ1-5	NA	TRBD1	TGTGCCAGCAGCCCCCGGACAGGGGGCGATCAGCCCCAGCATTTT	CASSPRTGGDQPQHF
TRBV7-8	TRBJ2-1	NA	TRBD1	TGTGCCAGCAGCTTAGAGGACAGGGAATGGGGGTTCTTC	CASSLEDREWGFF
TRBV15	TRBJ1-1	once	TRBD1	TGTGCCACCAGCAGAGAATGGGCAGGGGGCACTGAAGCTTTCTTT	CATSREWAGGTEAFF
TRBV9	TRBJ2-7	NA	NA	TGTGCCAGCAGCGGAGAGTTTGGCGAGCAGTACTTC	CASSGEFGEQYF
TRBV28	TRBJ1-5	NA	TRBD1	TGTGCCAGCAGCAATGACAGGGAGGTCAATCAGCCCCAGCATTTT	CASSNDREVNQPQHF
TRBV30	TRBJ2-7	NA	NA	TGTGCCTGGAGTGTGACGGGAGCTTCGATTTCCTACGAGCAGTACTTC	CAWSVTGASISYEQYF
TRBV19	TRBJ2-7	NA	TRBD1	TGTGCCAGTAGTAACCTGGGACAGGGCGGCTACGAGCAGTACTTC	CASSNLGQGGYEQYF
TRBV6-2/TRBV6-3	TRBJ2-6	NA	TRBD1	TGTGCCAGCAGTAAGGGACAGGGGATTCGAAGCTCTGGGGCCAACGTCCTGACTTTC	CASSKGQGIRSSGANVLTF
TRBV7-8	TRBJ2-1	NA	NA	TGTGCCAGCAGCTTAGTCCACCCTAGCTACAATGAGCAGTTCTTC	CASSLVHPSYNEQFF
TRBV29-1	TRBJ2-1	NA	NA	TGCAGCGTTGAACGGGGCAATGAGCAGTTCTTC	CSVERGNEQFF
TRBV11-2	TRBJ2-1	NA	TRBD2	TGTGCCAGCAGCTTCGGACTAGCGGGGGGTAATGAGCAGTTCTTC	CASSFGLAGGNEQFF
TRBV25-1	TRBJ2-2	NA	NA	TGTGCCAGCAGTGCGGGAGCCGCCGGGGAGCTGTTTTTT	CASSAGAAGELFF
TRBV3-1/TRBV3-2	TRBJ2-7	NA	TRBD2	TGTGCCAGCAGCCAATCGAATAGAGGGACTAGCGGCCACGAGCAGTACTTC	CASSQSNRGTSGHEQYF
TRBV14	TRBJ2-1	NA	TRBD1	TGTGCCAGCAGCCAGGCCACCGGGACAGGGGCTTGGAATGAGCAGTTCTTC	CASSQATGTGAWNEQFF
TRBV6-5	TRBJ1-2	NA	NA	TGTGCCAGCAGTCGGTCACCGGAGGGGTATGGCTACACCTTC	CASSRSPEGYGYTF
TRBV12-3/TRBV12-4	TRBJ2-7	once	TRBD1	TGTGCCAGCAGTTTTCGGACAGGGGCTTTGAACTTC	CASSFRTGALNF
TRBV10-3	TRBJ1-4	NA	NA	TGTGCCATCAGTGAGGGCAGGAGGTCTGAAAAACTGTTTTTT	CAISEGRRSEKLFF